This T cell receptor (beta chain) was retrieved from a study of CD8 T cells in Susac syndrome. CDR1 is SGHDT, CDR2 YYEEEE, per germline. The V end lost 4 bases, the J end lost 9 bases, and 19 bases lay between the germline ends. The CDR3 sequence is 15 residues long. Study-wide results and limits: The study's TCR sequencing and HLA analysis drew on a certain number of individuals. That number was acknowledged as relatively small.

Negative isolation was used for CD8+ and CD4+ T cells and FACS enrichment for TEMRA cells. Random hexamers were used to reverse transcribe an amount of roughly 0.5 to 1 ug RNA. An immunoSEQ multiplex PCR amplified TCR beta CDR3 over 54 Vbeta and 13 Jbeta. One entry per CDR3 protein, called by TCRdb with MiXCR from the immunoSEQ multiplex PCR reads. The sample yields roughly 150,000 distinct CDR3 sequences, approximately 94% seen once. On this clonotype: The antigen remains unidentified.

This chain uses TRBV5-6 with TRBJ2-2; tentatively, D is TRBD1 or TRBD2 (6 bases each). The TCR originated in a human donor with multiple sclerosis. Sequenced sample: CD8+ T cells from PBMCs. Here the CDR3 DNA reads TGTGCCAGCAGCACTCTACGGGGGCGGGATAGGGAGCTGTTTTTT. This codes for CASSTLRGRDRELFF.